This T cell receptor beta chain is from a study of tumor-infiltrating lymphocytes in primary liver carcinoma. The wider study: Participating patients were men and women between 30 and 69 years old. Notes on the study in general: Blood fell significantly below tumors in its top-250-clone fraction (p = 0.039). For tumor-adjacent and tumor-blood pairs, overlap was less than that seen for tumor region pairs.

Unsorted bulk tissue of about 17-32 mg yielded co-extracted RNA and DNA. The study enrolled treatment-naive patients with chronic HBV infection. Priming with a constant-region primer yielded TCR beta cDNA from about 510 ng total RNA. Investigators got TCR beta libraries out of three nested multiplex PCR rounds, done with slightly modified ARM-PCR. Each of the first two PCR rounds ran approximately 11 cycles with TRBV1-TRBV30 forward and C-beta reverse primers. MiXCR, run by TCRdb on the multiplex PCR reads, gives a single entry per CDR3 protein. The data hold more than 70,000 distinct CDR3 sequences, with approximately 62% observed a single time. The CDR3 sequence is 16 residues long. V lost 0 bases and J lost 4, with 13 bases in between. The V gene's germline CDR1 is DFQATT and CDR2 SNEGSKA (reference sequence). This clonotype occurred once. Its antigen is not identified.

The specimen was tumor-adjacent normal liver tissue. The rearrangement uses TRBV20-1 and TRBJ2-6; D perhaps matches TRBD1 (6 bases). This clonotype was obtained from a man in his forties with primary liver carcinoma and hepatitis B virus infection. The CDR3 spells CSARDFGQGGANVLTF. The DNA of the CDR3 is TGCAGTGCTAGAGATTTCGGGCAGGGGGGGGCCAACGTCCTGACTTTC.